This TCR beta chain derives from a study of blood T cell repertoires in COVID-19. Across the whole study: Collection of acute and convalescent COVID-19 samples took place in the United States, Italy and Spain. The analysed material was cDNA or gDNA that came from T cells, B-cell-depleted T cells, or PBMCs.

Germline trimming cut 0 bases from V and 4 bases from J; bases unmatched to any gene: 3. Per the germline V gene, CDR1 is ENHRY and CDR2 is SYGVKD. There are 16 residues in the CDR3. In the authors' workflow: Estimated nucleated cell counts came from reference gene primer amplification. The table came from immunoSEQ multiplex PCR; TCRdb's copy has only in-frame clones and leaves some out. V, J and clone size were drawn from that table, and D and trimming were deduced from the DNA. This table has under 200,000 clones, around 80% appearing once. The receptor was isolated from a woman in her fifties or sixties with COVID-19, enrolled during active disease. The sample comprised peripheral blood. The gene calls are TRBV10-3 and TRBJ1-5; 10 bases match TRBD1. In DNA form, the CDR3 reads TGTGCCATCAGTGAGTCGGGACAGGGGATGAATCAGCCCCAGCATTTT. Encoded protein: CAISESGQGMNQPQHF.